This passage covers 4 T cell receptor beta chains from one sample sequenced in a study of beta chain features in type 1 diabetes (dated by TCRdb to the late 2010s). The protocol used for the library was the immunoSEQ multiplex PCR assay. The entire amount of isolated RNA was reverse transcribed using the High Capacity cDNA Reverse Transcription Kit, so the sequenced TCRB transcripts were expressed ones. TCRdb took this table from immuneACCESS and kept in-frame rearrangements with V and J called. Such tables lack part of the clones; where checked against another copy, unresolved V genes explain under half of the gap, and the rest is unexplained. Here the sample has more than 250,000 clones; about a fifth occur a single time. Together, the top ten hold 0.028% of the sample. General conclusions and limits of the study: Type 1 diabetes patients showed a moderate but significant shortening of TCRB CDR3 length in all four CD4+ subsets.

These receptors have no known antigen. The sequenced material came from naive CD4+ T cells from blood. The intended sense of this specimen's cell subset or site label: true naive CD4+ T cells. The receptors were sampled from a woman aged 40 to 50 with type 1 diabetes.

The CDR3 DNA sequence: TGCGCCAGCAGCCAAGATTGGGACTCTAATCAGCCCCAGCATTTT. Translation gives CASSQDWDSNQPQHF. The chain carries TRBV4-1 and TRBJ1-5, with D perhaps matching TRBD1 (5 bases). Germline V gene data show CDR1 as MGHRA and CDR2 as YSYEKL. Trimming stripped 0 bases from V and 4 bases from J, with 10 bases between. The CDR3 spans 15 residues.

This chain links TRBV7-2 with TRBJ2-1, with D uncertain. The V end was cut by 5 bases, the J end by 8 bases, with 22 bases between. Germline loops: CDR1 SGHTA, CDR2 FQGNSA. The CDR3 contains 16 residues. CDR3 protein: CASSPSGQEIGDEQFF. The DNA of the CDR3 is TGTGCCAGCAGCCCGAGTGGGCAGGAAATCGGTGATGAGCAGTTCTTC.

The chain recombines TRBV4-2 with TRBJ2-1; 8 bases line up with TRBD2. The CDR3 is 18 amino acids. J was trimmed by 3 bases and V by 0 bases; bases with no gene match: 10. Germline V gene lookup returns CDR1 LGHNA and CDR2 YNFKEQ. Here the CDR3 reads CASSQEVGAGGRYNEQFF. CDR3 sequence (DNA): TGTGCCAGCAGCCAAGAGGTTGGCGCGGGAGGCCGCTACAATGAGCAGTTCTTC.

This clone came up a few times. The chain couples TRBV30 to TRBJ2-3, with 14 bases aligning to TRBD2. Germline CDR1 and CDR2: GTSNPN and SVGIG (reference sequence). The CDR3 consists of 16 residues. V shed 1 base, J shed 5 bases, and the junction held 5 bases outside the gene matches. The CDR3 loop reads CAWSGGLAGALDTQYF. CDR3 DNA: TGTGCCTGGAGTGGGGGACTAGCGGGAGCTCTAGATACGCAGTATTTT. The variable domain in full, completed from reference TRBV30 and TRBJ2-3, reads SQTIHQWPATLVQPVGSPLSLECTVEGTSNPNLYWYRQAAGRGLQLLFYSVGIGQISSEVPQNLSASRPQDRQFILSSKKLLLSDSGFYLCAWSGGLAGALDTQYFGPGTRLTVL.